The source of this TCR beta chain is a study of tumor-infiltrating lymphocytes in oesophageal squamous cell carcinoma. TCRdb passed the PCR reads through MiXCR, listing each CDR3 protein once. This table holds 20,000 to 25,000 distinct CDR3 sequences, 36% found once. Germline loops: CDR1 MNHNS, CDR2 SASEGT. The CDR3 has 15 amino acids. This receptor was obtained from a male donor with esophageal squamous cell carcinoma. The V gene is TRBV6-1, the J gene TRBJ2-7; 15 nucleotides match TRBD2. The DNA end is a closer match to TRBJ2-1, so the J assignment may be wrong. Input material: esophageal tumor tissue. The CDR3 is CASHIGTSGGNEQFF. The CDR3 nucleotides are TGTGCCAGCCACATCGGGACTAGCGGGGGGAATGAGCAGTTCTTC.